This TCR beta chain stems from a study of cytomegalovirus exposure and HLA in healthy donors. Donors were nominally healthy when sampled, though unrecorded immune exposures were likely. With respect to this clone: Its antigen remains unknown.

The CDR3 totals 13 residues. Germline values: CDR1 LNHNV, CDR2 YYDKDF (reference sequence). V was cut by 8 bases and J by 3 bases, with 11 bases left in between. Notes on the study in general: Rarity held for most TCR sequences, but there were some public TCRs that occurred in many donors. In a later analysis, DRB1 alleles had the most associated TCRs; HLA-C alleles the fewest.

A multiplex PCR was run with 60 Vbeta primers and 13 Jbeta primers. The data were produced by immunoSEQ multiplex PCR, yet TCRdb's version contains in-frame clones alone and is incomplete. In the table there are approximately 75,000 clones, 84% of which are singletons. The sample taken for sequencing was PBMCs. V and J are TRBV15 and TRBJ1-5; D perhaps matches TRBD1 (5 bases). The sequence was obtained from a man aged 70-80 years in good health and CMV-seropositive. The CDR3 DNA reads TGTGCCACCCGCGGGGGTTTCAATCAGCCCCAGCATTTT. Its protein is CATRGGFNQPQHF.